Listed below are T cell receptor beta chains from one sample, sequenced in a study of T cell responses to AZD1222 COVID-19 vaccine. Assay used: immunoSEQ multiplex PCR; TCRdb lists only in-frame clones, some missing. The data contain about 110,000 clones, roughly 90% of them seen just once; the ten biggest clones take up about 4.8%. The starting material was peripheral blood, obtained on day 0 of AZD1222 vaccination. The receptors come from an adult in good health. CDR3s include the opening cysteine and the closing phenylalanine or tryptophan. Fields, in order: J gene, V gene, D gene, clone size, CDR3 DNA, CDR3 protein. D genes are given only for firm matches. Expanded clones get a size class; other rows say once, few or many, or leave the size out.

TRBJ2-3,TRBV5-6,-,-,TGTGCCAGCAGCCCAAGCCCGTCCACAGATACGCAGTATTTT,CASSPSPSTDTQYF
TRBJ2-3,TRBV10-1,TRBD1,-,TGCGCCAGCAGACCTGGACAGGGGGGAGATACGCAGTATTTT,CASRPGQGGDTQYF
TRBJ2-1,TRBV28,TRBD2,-,TGTGCCAGCAAAACTAGCGGGAGGGTTGGGAATGAGCAGTTCTTC,CASKTSGRVGNEQFF
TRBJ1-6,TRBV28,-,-,TGTGCCAGCAGCCCGGACGGAAATTCACCCCTCCACTTT,CASSPDGNSPLHF
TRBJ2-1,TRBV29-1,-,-,TGCAGCGTTGAACTTAACAGGCTGGTGGTAGGTTTCAATGAGCAGTTCTTC,CSVELNRLVVGFNEQFF
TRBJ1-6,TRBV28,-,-,TGTGCCAGCAGTTCCGGGGACTCACCCCTCCACTTT,CASSSGDSPLHF
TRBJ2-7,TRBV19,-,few,TGTGCCAGTAGTCTCACGGACAGCCACTACGAGCAGTACTTC,CASSLTDSHYEQYF
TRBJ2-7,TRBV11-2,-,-,TGTGCCAGCAGCTCTAAACCCTCGGGGGACAGTACAACCTACGAGCAGTACTTC,CASSSKPSGDSTTYEQYF
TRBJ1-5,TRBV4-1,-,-,TGCGCCAGCAGCCACACAGGTAATAGCAATCAGCCCCAGCATTTT,CASSHTGNSNQPQHF
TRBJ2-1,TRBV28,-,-,TGTGCCAGCAGTTTATCGGGGGACTTGCAGGATGAGCAGTTCTTC,CASSLSGDLQDEQFF
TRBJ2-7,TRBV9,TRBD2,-,TGTGCCAGCAGCGGGACTAGCGGGAGCGAGCAGTACTTC,CASSGTSGSEQYF
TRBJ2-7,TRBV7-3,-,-,TGTGCCAGCAGCGTTTCGACAGGCCTCGCCTACGAGCAGTACTTC,CASSVSTGLAYEQYF
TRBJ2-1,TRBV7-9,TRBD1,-,TGTGCCACCCACACAGGGGGGGAGCAGTTCTTC,CATHTGGEQFF
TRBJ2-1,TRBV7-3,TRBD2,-,TGTGCCAGCAGCCGAGGCGGGGGGCCCTACAATGAGCAGTTCTTC,CASSRGGGPYNEQFF
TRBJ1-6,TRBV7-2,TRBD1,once,TGTGCCAGCAGCTCTGGGACAGGGACTTCACCCCTCCACTTT,CASSSGTGTSPLHF
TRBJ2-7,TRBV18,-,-,TGTGCCAGCTCATCCCCGGCAGATGCCTACGAGCAGTACTTC,CASSSPADAYEQYF
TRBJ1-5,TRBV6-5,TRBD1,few,TGTGCCAGCAAACAGGGGTTGCATCAGCCCCAGCATTTT,CASKQGLHQPQHF
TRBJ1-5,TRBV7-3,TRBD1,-,TGTGCCAGCAGCTTAAGAGGGACAGCTAATCAGCCCCAGCATTTT,CASSLRGTANQPQHF
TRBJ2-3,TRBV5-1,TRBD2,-,TGCGCCAGCAGGACTGGACTAGCGGGCAGCACAGATACGCAGTATTTT,CASRTGLAGSTDTQYF
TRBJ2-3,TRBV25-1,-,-,TGTGCCAGCAGTTCTCAGGTTGGGGCGGCAGATACGCAGTATTTT,CASSSQVGAADTQYF
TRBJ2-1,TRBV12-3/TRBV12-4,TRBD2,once,TGTGCCGGCAGGACTAGCGGGAGTAATGAGCAGTTCTTC,CAGRTSGSNEQFF
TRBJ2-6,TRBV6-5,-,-,TGTGCCAGCAGTTACTCGTCTTCTGGGGCCAACGTCCTGACTTTC,CASSYSSSGANVLTF
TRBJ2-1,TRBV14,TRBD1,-,TGTGCCAGCAGCCAAGATTTCACGACAGGGCGGAGATACAATGAGCAGTTCTTC,CASSQDFTTGRRYNEQFF
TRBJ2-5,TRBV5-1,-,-,TGCGCCAGCAGCTGGCAGGGGTTTGAAGGAGAGACCCAGTACTTC,CASSWQGFEGETQYF
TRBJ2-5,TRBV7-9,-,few,TGTGCCAGCAGCCCAGCGGGTAGTCAAGAGACCCAGTACTTC,CASSPAGSQETQYF
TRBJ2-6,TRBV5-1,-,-,TGCGCCAGCAGCGTTGGAGATTTCGGGGCCAACGTCCTGACTTTC,CASSVGDFGANVLTF